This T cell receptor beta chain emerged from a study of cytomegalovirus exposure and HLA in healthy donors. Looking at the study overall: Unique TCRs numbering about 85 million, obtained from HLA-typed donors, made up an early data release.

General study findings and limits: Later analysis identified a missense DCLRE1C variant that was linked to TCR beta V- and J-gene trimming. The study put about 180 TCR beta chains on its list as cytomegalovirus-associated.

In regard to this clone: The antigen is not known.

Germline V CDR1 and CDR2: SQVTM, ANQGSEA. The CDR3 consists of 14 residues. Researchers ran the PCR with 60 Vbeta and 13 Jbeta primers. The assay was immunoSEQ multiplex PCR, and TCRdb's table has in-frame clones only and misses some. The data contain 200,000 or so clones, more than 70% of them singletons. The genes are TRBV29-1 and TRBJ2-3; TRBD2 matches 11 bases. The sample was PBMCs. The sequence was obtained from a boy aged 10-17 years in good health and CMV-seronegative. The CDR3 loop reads CALGVTSGGDTQYF. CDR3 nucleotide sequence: TGCGCCCTTGGGGTAACTAGCGGGGGAGATACGCAGTATTTT.